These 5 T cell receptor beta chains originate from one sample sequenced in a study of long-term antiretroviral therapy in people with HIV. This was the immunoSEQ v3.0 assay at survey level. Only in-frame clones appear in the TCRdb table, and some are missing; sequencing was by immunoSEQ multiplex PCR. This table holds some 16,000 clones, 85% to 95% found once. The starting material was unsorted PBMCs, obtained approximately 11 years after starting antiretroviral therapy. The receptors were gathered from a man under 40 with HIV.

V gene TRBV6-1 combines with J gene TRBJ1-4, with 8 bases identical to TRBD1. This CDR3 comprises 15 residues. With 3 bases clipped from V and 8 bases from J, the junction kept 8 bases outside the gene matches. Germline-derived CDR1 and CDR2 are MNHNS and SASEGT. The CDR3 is CASSDMEDRVEKLFF. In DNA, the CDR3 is TGTGCCAGCAGTGATATGGAGGACAGGGTGGAAAAACTGTTTTTT.

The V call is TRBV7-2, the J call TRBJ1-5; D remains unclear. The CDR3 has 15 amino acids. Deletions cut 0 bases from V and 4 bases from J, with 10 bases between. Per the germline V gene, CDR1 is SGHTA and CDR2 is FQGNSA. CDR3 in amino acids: CASSLARAGNQPQHF. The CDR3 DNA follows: TGTGCCAGCAGCTTAGCGCGGGCAGGTAATCAGCCCCAGCATTTT.

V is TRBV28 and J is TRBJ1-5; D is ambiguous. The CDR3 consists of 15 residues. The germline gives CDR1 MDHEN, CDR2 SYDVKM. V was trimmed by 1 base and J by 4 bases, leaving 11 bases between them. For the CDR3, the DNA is TGTGCCAGCAGTTTATTTATAGCTGGGAATCAGCCCCAGCATTTT. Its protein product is CASSLFIAGNQPQHF. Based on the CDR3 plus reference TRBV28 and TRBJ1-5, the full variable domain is DVKVTQSSRYLVKRTGEKVFLECVQDMDHENMFWYRQDPGLGLRLIYFSYDVKMKEKGDIPEGYSVSREKKERFSLILESASTNQTSMYLCASSLFIAGNQPQHFGDGTRLSIL.

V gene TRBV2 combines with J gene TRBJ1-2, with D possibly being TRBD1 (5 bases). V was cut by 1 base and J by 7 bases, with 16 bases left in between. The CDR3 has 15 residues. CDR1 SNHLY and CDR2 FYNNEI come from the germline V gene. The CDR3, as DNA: TGTGCCAGCAGTGAAGGACAGCGAGGGGTTGGTGGCTACACCTTC. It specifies CASSEGQRGVGGYTF.

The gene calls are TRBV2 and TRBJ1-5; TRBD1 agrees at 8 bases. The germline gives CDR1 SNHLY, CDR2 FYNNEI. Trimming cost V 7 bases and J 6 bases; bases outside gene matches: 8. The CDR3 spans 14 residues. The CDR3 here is CASIRDRGGQPQHF. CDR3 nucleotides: TGTGCCAGCATACGCGACAGGGGAGGTCAGCCCCAGCATTTT.